The rows below give T cell receptor beta chains drawn from one sample of a study of shared clonotypes between healthy human individuals. Assay: immunoSEQ multiplex PCR; the TCRdb copy retains only in-frame clones and omits some. The sample includes some 2.1 million clones, about 95% of them seen just once. Sequencing was done on a sample of naive CD4+ T cells sorted from blood. The receptors come from a man between 18 and 29 years old in good health. Each CDR3 is given with its conserved first and last residue. A D gene is named only where the DNA matches it firmly. Clone size, where shown, is once, few, many, or a class for clones that have expanded.

TRBV9,NA,13,NA,TRBJ2-5,TGTGCCAGCAGCCGGACTGAAGAGGAGACCCAGTACTTC,CASSRTEEETQYF
TRBV18,TRBD1,14,NA,TRBJ1-5,TGTGCCAGCTCACCTTCGACAGGGGTCCAGCCCCAGCATTTT,CASSPSTGVQPQHF
TRBV28,TRBD2,15,NA,TRBJ2-1,TGTGCCAGCAGTTCAAGCGGGAGCCCTGGTAATGAGCAGTTCTTC,CASSSSGSPGNEQFF
TRBV28,NA,12,NA,TRBJ2-5,TGTGCCAGCAGTTGGTTCCAAGAGACCCAGTACTTC,CASSWFQETQYF
TRBV6-5,NA,15,NA,TRBJ2-3,TGTGCCAGCCTCTCCCGGGGCCAGGGCACAGATACGCAGTATTTT,CASLSRGQGTDTQYF
TRBV10-1,NA,17,NA,TRBJ2-2,TGCGCCAGCAGTGAGTCGAGAAGGGGACCGGCAACCGGGGAGCTGTTTTTT,CASSESRRGPATGELFF
TRBV5-4,NA,19,NA,TRBJ1-3,TGTGCCAGCAGCTTCATCACTCTTCCAGGGGTGATCTCTGGAAACACCATATATTTT,CASSFITLPGVISGNTIYF
TRBV19,TRBD2,12,NA,TRBJ2-2,TGTGCCAGTAGTCGGGGGGCCGGGGAGCTGTTTTTT,CASSRGAGELFF
TRBV18,TRBD2,16,NA,TRBJ2-5,TGTGCCAGCTCACTGGATTCGGGACTAGCGCTAGAGACCCAGTACTTC,CASSLDSGLALETQYF
TRBV2,NA,14,NA,TRBJ1-5,TGTGCCAGCAGTGTGGACGGTAGCAATCAGCCCCAGCATTTT,CASSVDGSNQPQHF
TRBV9,NA,15,NA,TRBJ1-5,TGTGCCAGCAGCGTAGATGGGGCTTCATATCAGCCCCAGCATTTT,CASSVDGASYQPQHF
TRBV28,TRBD1,13,NA,TRBJ1-2,TGTGCCAGCAGTATCGAGAGGGGGCGAGGCTACACCTTC,CASSIERGRGYTF
TRBV29-1,NA,12,once,TRBJ1-1,TGCAGCGTTGACGCGACTAGGGCTGAAGCTTTCTTT,CSVDATRAEAFF
TRBV2,NA,13,NA,TRBJ2-1,TGTGCCAGCAGTGAAAATTCGAGGAATGAGCAGTTCTTC,CASSENSRNEQFF
TRBV19,TRBD2,15,NA,TRBJ2-7,TGTGCCAGTAGTATTAGTAGCGGGAGCTCCTACGAGCAGTACTTC,CASSISSGSSYEQYF
TRBV10-3,TRBD2,14,NA,TRBJ2-1,TGTGCCATCGCGCCTAGCGGGAGGAACAATGAGCAGTTCTTC,CAIAPSGRNNEQFF
TRBV5-1,NA,14,NA,TRBJ1-2,TGCGCCAGCAGCTTGGCCCGGGGGACGTATGGCTACACCTTC,CASSLARGTYGYTF
TRBV6-6,NA,13,once,TRBJ1-2,TGTGCCAGCAGTCCCGGAGGACGTCTTGGCTACACCTTC,CASSPGGRLGYTF
TRBV7-8,TRBD2,17,NA,TRBJ2-7,TGTGCCAGCAGCTTAGATGCCCTGGGACTAGCGATCTACGAGCAGTACTTC,CASSLDALGLAIYEQYF
TRBV18,NA,12,NA,TRBJ2-7,TGTGCCAGCTCACCGACAGGTCCCGAGCAGTACTTC,CASSPTGPEQYF
TRBV7-9,NA,14,NA,TRBJ2-7,TGTGCCAGCAGCTTTGGGGGTAGCTCCTACGAGCAGTACTTC,CASSFGGSSYEQYF
TRBV19,NA,16,NA,TRBJ1-4,TGTGCCAGTAGTATTAATAAGGCGAGCGGAGGTGAAAAACTGTTTTTT,CASSINKASGGEKLFF
TRBV29-1,TRBD1,13,NA,TRBJ1-5,TGCAGCGTTCCCCCGGGGACAGGGCAGCCCCAGCATTTT,CSVPPGTGQPQHF
TRBV29-1,NA,14,NA,TRBJ1-1,TGCAGCGTTGAAGAGGGTCAGCTGAACACTGAAGCTTTCTTT,CSVEEGQLNTEAFF
TRBV5-4,NA,16,NA,TRBJ2-5,TGTGCCAGCAGCCGGGGACGCTCAGAGGCCGCGGAGACCCAGTACTTC,CASSRGRSEAAETQYF
TRBV10-3,NA,14,few,TRBJ1-1,TGTGCCATCAGTGATTTTATAGCCTTGACTGAAGCTTTCTTT,CAISDFIALTEAFF
TRBV6-5,NA,15,NA,TRBJ1-5,TGTGCCAGCAGTTTAGAGGGGAGGAGCAATCAGCCCCAGCATTTT,CASSLEGRSNQPQHF
TRBV4-2,TRBD1,18,NA,TRBJ1-3,TGTGCCAGCAGCCAAGCTTTCACCGGGACAGGATTCGGAAACACCATATATTTT,CASSQAFTGTGFGNTIYF
TRBV18,TRBD1,14,NA,TRBJ1-6,TGTGCCAGCTCTCTCGACAGGGGTGGTTCACCCCTCCACTTT,CASSLDRGGSPLHF
TRBV7-2,NA,14,once,TRBJ1-1,TGTGCCAGCAGCTTAGCGGGAGGCGGACCGATGGCTTTCTTT,CASSLAGGGPMAFF
TRBV19,NA,16,NA,TRBJ1-5,TGTGCCAGTAGTATAGACCGCAGAGGAGGGAATCAGCCCCAGCATTTT,CASSIDRRGGNQPQHF
TRBV29-1,NA,12,NA,TRBJ1-5,TGCAGCGTGGCAGGGTTCAATCAGCCCCAGCATTTT,CSVAGFNQPQHF
TRBV5-1,TRBD2,16,NA,TRBJ2-3,TGCGCCAGCAGCGGGGGAGCGGGAGGGAGCACAGATACGCAGTATTTT,CASSGGAGGSTDTQYF
TRBV30,NA,15,NA,TRBJ2-7,TGTGCCTGGAGTGGGGGTACTCCGAAAACCTACGAGCAGTACTTC,CAWSGGTPKTYEQYF
TRBV18,TRBD1,14,NA,TRBJ2-7,TGTGCCAGCTCACCGGGACAGGGGTACCACGAGCAGTACTTC,CASSPGQGYHEQYF
TRBV6-5,NA,14,NA,TRBJ2-2,TGTGCCAGCAGTTATCCTGACATCACCGGGGAGCTGTTTTTT,CASSYPDITGELFF
TRBV9,NA,15,NA,TRBJ2-1,TGTGCCAGCAGCGCGACGGGACGCTCCTACAATGAGCAGTTCTTC,CASSATGRSYNEQFF
TRBV10-3,TRBD2,15,NA,TRBJ2-5,TGTGCCATCAGGGACCATAGCGGGGGGGAAGAGACCCAGTACTTC,CAIRDHSGGEETQYF
TRBV9,TRBD2,14,once,TRBJ2-1,TGTGCCAGCAGCGCAGCGGGGGGGTACAATGAGCAGTTCTTC,CASSAAGGYNEQFF
TRBV2,NA,14,NA,TRBJ2-3,TGTGCCAGCAGACCTCGACAGATCACAGATACGCAGTATTTT,CASRPRQITDTQYF
TRBV11-2,TRBD1,14,NA,TRBJ2-7,TGTGCCAGCAGCTCACAGTCAGGGGGCTACGAGCAGTACTTC,CASSSQSGGYEQYF
TRBV6-1,NA,14,NA,TRBJ2-3,TGTGCCAGCAGTGATAGGTCCTACACAGATACGCAGTATTTT,CASSDRSYTDTQYF
TRBV11-1,TRBD1,13,NA,TRBJ1-2,TGTGCCAGCAGCTTAAGACAGGGTTATGGCTACACCTTC,CASSLRQGYGYTF
TRBV25-1,NA,10,NA,TRBJ2-7,TGTGCCAGTCCTACGCCGAAGCAGTACTTC,CASPTPKQYF
TRBV10-3,NA,17,NA,TRBJ2-1,TGTGCCATCAGTGAGTCGGGGGGCGGGAGAGGGTACAATGAGCAGTTCTTC,CAISESGGGRGYNEQFF
TRBV6-1,NA,12,NA,TRBJ2-1,TGTGCCACACACCGAACTAACAATGAGCAGTTCTTC,CATHRTNNEQFF
TRBV14,NA,15,once,TRBJ1-4,TGTGCCAGCAGCCCACCCGGTGCAACTAATGAAAAACTGTTTTTT,CASSPPGATNEKLFF
TRBV5-4,TRBD2,17,NA,TRBJ2-1,TGTGCCAGCAGCCCCCAGATGGTAGCGGGAGGGTGGAATGAGCAGTTCTTC,CASSPQMVAGGWNEQFF
TRBV4-1,NA,16,NA,TRBJ1-5,TGCGCCAGCAGCCAGTTCGGGCAGGGTAGCAATCAGCCCCAGCATTTT,CASSQFGQGSNQPQHF
TRBV25-1,TRBD2,16,NA,TRBJ2-1,TGTGCCAGCAGTGAACGCCATCTAGCGGGAGATAATGAGCAGTTCTTC,CASSERHLAGDNEQFF
TRBV5-4,NA,13,once,TRBJ2-1,TGTGCCAGCAGCCGACGAAACTACAATGAGCAGTTCTTC,CASSRRNYNEQFF
TRBV5-1,NA,17,NA,TRBJ2-3,TGCGCCAGCAGCTCAAACCGACAGAGGAGGAGCACAGATACGCAGTATTTT,CASSSNRQRRSTDTQYF
TRBV7-9,TRBD1,13,NA,TRBJ1-1,TGTGCCAGCAGCAGGGGGACAGGGTTTGAAGCTTTCTTT,CASSRGTGFEAFF
TRBV21-1,NA,17,NA,TRBJ1-5,TGTGCCAGCAGCTCCCGGACAGGGGAAGATAGATTTCAGCCCCAGCATTTT,CASSSRTGEDRFQPQHF
TRBV29-1,NA,10,NA,TRBJ1-1,TGCAGCGTTATGAACACTGAAGCTTTCTTT,CSVMNTEAFF